This is a list of T cell receptor beta chains from one sample in a study of shared clonotypes between healthy human individuals. Data came from immunoSEQ multiplex PCR; TCRdb stores just in-frame clones and leaves some out. Seen here are some 690,000 clones, about 90% observed once, and the top ten hold about 33%. Sequenced sample: memory CD8+ T cells from PBMCs. Every receptor here comes from a man aged 18 to 29 in good health. Some clones in this sample may be carry-over from other donors' samples. CDR3s include the opening cysteine and the closing phenylalanine or tryptophan. A D gene is named only where the DNA matches it firmly. Part of the rows lack a size; the others show once, few, many or a class for expanded clones.

d_gene	v_gene	j_gene	abundance	CDR3aa	CDR3nt
.	TRBV27	TRBJ2-7	.	CASAGLRMIYEQYF	TGTGCCAGCGCGGGGCTAAGAATGATCTACGAGCAGTACTTC
TRBD2	TRBV9	TRBJ2-1	.	CASSVGLVNEQFF	TGTGCCAGCAGCGTCGGACTAGTGAATGAGCAGTTCTTC
.	TRBV29-1	TRBJ1-1	.	CSVEFGSPEAFF	TGCAGCGTTGAATTCGGGTCACCTGAAGCTTTCTTT
.	TRBV9	TRBJ1-1	.	CASSPPLAMNTEAFF	TGTGCCAGCAGCCCCCCCCTTGCCATGAACACTGAAGCTTTCTTT
.	TRBV11-1	TRBJ2-1	.	CASSLESALEMGLYNEQFF	TGTGCCAGCAGCTTAGAATCAGCCTTGGAAATGGGCCTCTACAATGAGCAGTTCTTC
.	TRBV27	TRBJ2-4	.	CASSLIGLAKNIQYF	TGTGCCAGCAGTTTAATTGGGTTAGCCAAAAACATTCAGTACTTC
.	TRBV4-3	TRBJ2-7	.	CASSQDGDSYEQYF	TGCGCCAGCAGCCAAGATGGTGACTCCTACGAGCAGTACTTC
.	TRBV7-8	TRBJ2-1	.	CASSPPQGGPTEQFF	TGTGCCAGCAGCCCCCCACAGGGAGGTCCCACTGAGCAGTTCTTC
.	TRBV15	TRBJ2-2	.	CATSFQDRTGELFF	TGTGCCACCAGCTTCCAAGACAGAACCGGGGAGCTGTTTTTT
TRBD1	TRBV5-5	TRBJ1-2	.	CASSSGTGGGYGYTF	TGTGCCAGCAGCTCCGGGACAGGAGGTGGCTATGGCTACACCTTC
.	TRBV29-1	TRBJ1-4	.	CSVDVTGGGEKLFF	TGCAGCGTTGATGTGACAGGAGGTGGTGAAAAACTGTTTTTT
TRBD2	TRBV27	TRBJ2-7	.	CASSTTSGRVYEQYF	TGTGCCAGTAGTACGACGAGCGGGAGGGTCTACGAGCAGTACTTC
.	TRBV7-9	TRBJ2-3	.	CASSIPGGQGTQYF	TGTGCCAGCAGCATACCGGGGGGCCAGGGTACGCAGTATTTT
.	TRBV27	TRBJ2-5	.	CASSPMLPAGIQYF	TGTGCCAGCAGTCCTATGCTGCCCGCCGGGATCCAGTACTTC
TRBD1	TRBV19	TRBJ1-2	.	CASSRKVQGGPDGYTF	TGTGCCAGTAGTCGAAAAGTACAGGGGGGGCCTGATGGCTACACCTTC
.	TRBV15	TRBJ2-3	.	CATSRKMVVDSADTQYF	TGTGCCACCAGCAGGAAGATGGTTGTGGACAGCGCAGATACGCAGTATTTT
.	TRBV7-9	TRBJ2-7	.	CASSWEWGPSSYEQYF	TGTGCCAGCAGCTGGGAGTGGGGTCCGTCGTCCTACGAGCAGTACTTC
.	TRBV15	TRBJ1-5	once	CATRSARGSGQPQHF	TGTGCCACCAGGAGCGCCCGGGGTTCCGGACAGCCCCAGCATTTT
.	TRBV6-1	TRBJ1-2	.	CASSGMLRITTYGYTF	TGTGCCAGCAGTGGAATGCTCAGGATTACGACCTATGGCTACACCTTC
TRBD1	TRBV5-4	TRBJ2-7	.	CASSLASPGQGSNEQYF	TGTGCCAGCAGTCTCGCTTCCCCGGGACAGGGTTCTAACGAGCAGTACTTC
.	TRBV25-1	TRBJ2-5	.	CASSEGGETQYF	TGTGCCAGCAGTGAAGGCGGAGAGACCCAGTACTTC
.	TRBV2	TRBJ2-1	.	CASSEWPYNEQFF	TGTGCCAGCAGTGAATGGCCCTACAATGAGCAGTTCTTC
TRBD1	TRBV28	TRBJ1-1	.	CASRRDRGNTEAFF	TGTGCCAGCAGGCGGGACAGGGGGAACACTGAAGCTTTCTTT
TRBD1	TRBV13	TRBJ2-4	.	CASSSGQGENIQYF	TGTGCCAGCAGCTCTGGACAGGGGGAAAACATTCAGTACTTC
.	TRBV11-3	TRBJ2-1	.	CASSLVSPGAPGNEQFF	TGTGCCAGCAGCTTAGTAAGTCCGGGAGCCCCGGGGAATGAGCAGTTCTTC
.	TRBV5-1	TRBJ2-1	.	CASSLDQGSYNEQFF	TGCGCCAGCAGCTTGGACCAGGGGTCCTACAATGAGCAGTTCTTC
TRBD1	TRBV5-1	TRBJ2-7	.	CASSFGQGGTYEQYF	TGCGCCAGCAGCTTCGGACAGGGGGGCACTTACGAGCAGTACTTC
.	TRBV5-1	TRBJ2-6	.	CASSLAPDWAFIRGANVLTF	TGCGCCAGCAGCTTGGCCCCCGATTGGGCCTTTATACGTGGGGCCAACGTCCTGACTTTC